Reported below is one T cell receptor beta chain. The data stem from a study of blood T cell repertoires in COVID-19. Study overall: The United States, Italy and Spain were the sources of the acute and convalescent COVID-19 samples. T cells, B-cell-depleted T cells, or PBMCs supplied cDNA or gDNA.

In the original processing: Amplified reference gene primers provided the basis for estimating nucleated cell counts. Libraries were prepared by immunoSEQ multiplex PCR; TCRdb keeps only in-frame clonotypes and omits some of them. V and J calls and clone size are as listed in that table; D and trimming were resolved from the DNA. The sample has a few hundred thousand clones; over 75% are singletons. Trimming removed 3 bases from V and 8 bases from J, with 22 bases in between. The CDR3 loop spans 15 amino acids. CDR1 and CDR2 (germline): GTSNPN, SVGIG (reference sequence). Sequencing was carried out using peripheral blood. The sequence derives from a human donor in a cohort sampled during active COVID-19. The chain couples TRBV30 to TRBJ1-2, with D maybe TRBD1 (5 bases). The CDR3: CAWSDSLGAVRGYTF. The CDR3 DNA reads TGTGCCTGGAGCGACTCACTTGGGGCAGTGAGGGGCTACACCTTC.